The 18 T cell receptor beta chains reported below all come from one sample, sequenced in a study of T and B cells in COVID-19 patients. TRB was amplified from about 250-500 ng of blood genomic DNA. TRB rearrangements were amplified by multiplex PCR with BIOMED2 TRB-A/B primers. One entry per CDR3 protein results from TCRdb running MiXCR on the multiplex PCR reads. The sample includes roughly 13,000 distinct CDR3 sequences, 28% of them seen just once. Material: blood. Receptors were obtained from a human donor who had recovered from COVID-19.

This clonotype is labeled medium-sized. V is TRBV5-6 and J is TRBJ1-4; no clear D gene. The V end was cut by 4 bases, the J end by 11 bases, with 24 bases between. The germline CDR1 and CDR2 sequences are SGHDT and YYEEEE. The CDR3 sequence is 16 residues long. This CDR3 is CASSLRLRQDLGKLFF. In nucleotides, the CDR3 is TGTGCCAGCAGCCTCAGGTTACGGCAGGATCTCGGGAAACTGTTTTTT.

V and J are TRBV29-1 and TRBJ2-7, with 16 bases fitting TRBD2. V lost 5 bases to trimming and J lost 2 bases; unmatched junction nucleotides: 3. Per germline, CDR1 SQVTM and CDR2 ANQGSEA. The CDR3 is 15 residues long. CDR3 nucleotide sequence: TGCAGCGTTAGGGGACTAGCGGGAGGGGCCTACGAGCAGTACTTC. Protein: CSVRGLAGGAYEQYF.

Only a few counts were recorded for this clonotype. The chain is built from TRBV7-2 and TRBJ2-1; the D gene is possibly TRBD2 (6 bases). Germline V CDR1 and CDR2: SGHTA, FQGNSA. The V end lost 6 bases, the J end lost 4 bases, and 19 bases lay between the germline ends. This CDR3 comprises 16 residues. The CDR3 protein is CASRLSGTEKYNEQFF. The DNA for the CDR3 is TGTGCCAGCAGATTGTCCGGGACTGAGAAATACAATGAGCAGTTCTTC.

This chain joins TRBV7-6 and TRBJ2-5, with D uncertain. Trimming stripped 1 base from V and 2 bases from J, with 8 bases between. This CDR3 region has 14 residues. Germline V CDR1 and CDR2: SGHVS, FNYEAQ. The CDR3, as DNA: TGTGCCAGCAGCTTAGTATCCCCTCAAGAGACCCAGTACTTC. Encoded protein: CASSLVSPQETQYF.

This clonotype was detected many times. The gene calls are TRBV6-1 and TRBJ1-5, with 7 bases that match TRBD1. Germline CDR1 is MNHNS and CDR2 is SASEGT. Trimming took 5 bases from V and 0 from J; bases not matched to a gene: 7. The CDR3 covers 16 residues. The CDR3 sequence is CASSTTTGSSNQPQHF. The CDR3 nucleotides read TGTGCCAGCAGTACCACGACAGGGTCTAGCAATCAGCCCCAGCATTTT.

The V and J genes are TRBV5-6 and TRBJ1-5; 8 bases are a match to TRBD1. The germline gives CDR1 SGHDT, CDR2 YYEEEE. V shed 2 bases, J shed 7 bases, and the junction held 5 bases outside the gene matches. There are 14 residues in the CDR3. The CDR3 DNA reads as TGTGCCAGCAGCTTAGCCAGGGGGCAACAGCCCCAGCATTTT. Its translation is CASSLARGQQPQHF.

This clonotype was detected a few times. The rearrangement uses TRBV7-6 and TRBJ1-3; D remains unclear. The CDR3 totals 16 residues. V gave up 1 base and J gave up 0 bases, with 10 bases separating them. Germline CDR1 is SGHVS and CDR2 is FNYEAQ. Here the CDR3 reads CASSLGIYSSGNTIYF. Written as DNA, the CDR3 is TGTGCCAGCAGCTTAGGAATCTACAGCTCTGGAAACACCATATATTTT. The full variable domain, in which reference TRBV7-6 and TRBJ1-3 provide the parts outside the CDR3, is GAGVSQSPRYKVTKRGQDVALRCDPISGHVSLYWYRQALGQGPEFLTYFNYEAQQDKSGLPNDRFSAERPEGSISTLTIQRTEQRDSAMYRCASSLGIYSSGNTIYFGEGSWLTVV.

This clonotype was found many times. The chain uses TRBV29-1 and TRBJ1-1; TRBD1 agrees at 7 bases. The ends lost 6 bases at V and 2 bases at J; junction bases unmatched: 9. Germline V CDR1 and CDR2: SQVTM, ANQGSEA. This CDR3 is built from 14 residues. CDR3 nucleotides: TGCAGCGTGGCGGGACAGAATACAAACACTGAAGCTTTCTTT. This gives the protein CSVAGQNTNTEAFF.

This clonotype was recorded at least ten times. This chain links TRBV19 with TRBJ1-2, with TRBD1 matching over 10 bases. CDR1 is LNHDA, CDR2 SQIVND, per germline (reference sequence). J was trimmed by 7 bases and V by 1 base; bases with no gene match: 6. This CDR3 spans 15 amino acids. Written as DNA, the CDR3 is TGTGCCAGTAGTATAGCTCGACAGGGGGCGCTTGGCTACACCTTC. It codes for CASSIARQGALGYTF.

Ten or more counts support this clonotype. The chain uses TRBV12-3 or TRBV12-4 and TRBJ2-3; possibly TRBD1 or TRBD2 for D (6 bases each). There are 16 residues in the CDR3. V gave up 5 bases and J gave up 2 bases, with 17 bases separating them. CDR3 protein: CASSVRVGGHTDTQYF. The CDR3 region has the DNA TGTGCCAGCAGTGTAAGGGTCGGGGGCCACACAGATACGCAGTATTTT.

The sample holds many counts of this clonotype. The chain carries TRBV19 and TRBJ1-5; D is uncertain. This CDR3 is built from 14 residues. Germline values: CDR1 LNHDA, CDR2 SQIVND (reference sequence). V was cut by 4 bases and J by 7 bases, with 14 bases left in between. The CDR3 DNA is TGTGCCAGTAGTACCGATTCGGCTCGACAGCCCCAGCATTTT. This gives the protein CASSTDSARQPQHF.

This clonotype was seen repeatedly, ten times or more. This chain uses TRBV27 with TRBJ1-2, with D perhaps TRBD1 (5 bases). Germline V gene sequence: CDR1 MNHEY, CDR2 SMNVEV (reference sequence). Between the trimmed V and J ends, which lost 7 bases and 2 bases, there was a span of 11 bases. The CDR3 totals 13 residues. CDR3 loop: CASMGPKNYGYTF. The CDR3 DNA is TGTGCCAGCATGGGACCGAAAAACTATGGCTACACCTTC.

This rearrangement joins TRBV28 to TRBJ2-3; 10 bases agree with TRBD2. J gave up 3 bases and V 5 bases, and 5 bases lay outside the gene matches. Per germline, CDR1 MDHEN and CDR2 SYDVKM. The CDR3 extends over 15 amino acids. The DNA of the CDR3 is TGTGCCAGCAGTATAGCGGGAGGAAGAACAGATACGCAGTATTTT. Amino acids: CASSIAGGRTDTQYF.

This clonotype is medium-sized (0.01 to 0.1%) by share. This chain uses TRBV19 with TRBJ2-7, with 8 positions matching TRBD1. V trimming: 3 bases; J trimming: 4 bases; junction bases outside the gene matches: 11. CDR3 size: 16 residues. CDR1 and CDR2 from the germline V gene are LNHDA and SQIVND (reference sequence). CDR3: CASSIRDRPGLYEQYF. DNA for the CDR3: TGTGCCAGTAGTATCAGGGACAGGCCCGGATTGTACGAGCAGTACTTC. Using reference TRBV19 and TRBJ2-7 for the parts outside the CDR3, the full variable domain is DGGITQSPKYLFRKEGQNVTLSCEQNLNHDAMYWYRQDPGQGLRLIYYSQIVNDFQKGDIAEGYSVSREKKESFPLTVTSAQKNPTAFYLCASSIRDRPGLYEQYFGPGTRLTVT.

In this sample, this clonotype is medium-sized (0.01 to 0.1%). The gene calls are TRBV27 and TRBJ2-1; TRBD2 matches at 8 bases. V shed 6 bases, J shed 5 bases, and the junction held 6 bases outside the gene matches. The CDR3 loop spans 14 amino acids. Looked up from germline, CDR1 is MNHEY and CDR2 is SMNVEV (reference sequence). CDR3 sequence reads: CASRAGGPNNEQFF. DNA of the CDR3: TGTGCCAGCAGGGCGGGAGGTCCCAACAATGAGCAGTTCTTC.

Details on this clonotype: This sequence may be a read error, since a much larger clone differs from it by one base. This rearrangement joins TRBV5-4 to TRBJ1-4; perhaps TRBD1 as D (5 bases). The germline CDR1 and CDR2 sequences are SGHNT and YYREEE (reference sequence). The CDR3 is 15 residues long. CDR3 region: CASSQTWGTNGKLFF. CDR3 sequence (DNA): TGTGCCAGCAGCCAGACGTGGGGCACTAATGGAAAACTGTTTTTT.

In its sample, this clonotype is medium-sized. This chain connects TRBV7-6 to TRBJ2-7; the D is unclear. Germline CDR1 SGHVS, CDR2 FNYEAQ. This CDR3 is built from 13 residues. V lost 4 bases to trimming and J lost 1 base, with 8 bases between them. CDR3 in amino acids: CASSSILSYEQYF. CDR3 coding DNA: TGTGCCAGCAGCTCGATACTGTCCTACGAGCAGTACTTC.

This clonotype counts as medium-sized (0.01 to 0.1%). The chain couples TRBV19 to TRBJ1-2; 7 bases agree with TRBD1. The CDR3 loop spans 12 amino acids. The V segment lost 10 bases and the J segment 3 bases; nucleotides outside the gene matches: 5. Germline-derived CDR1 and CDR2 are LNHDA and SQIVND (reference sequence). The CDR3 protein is CAISDRDYGYTF. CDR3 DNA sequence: TGTGCCATTTCTGACAGGGACTATGGCTACACCTTC.